Below, 27 T cell receptor beta chains from the same sample are listed, as sequenced in a study of T cell responses to AZD1222 COVID-19 vaccine. The table came from immunoSEQ multiplex PCR; TCRdb's copy has only in-frame clones and leaves some out. The sample has fewer than 150,000 clones; approximately 90% are singletons. The sample here was peripheral blood, taken 28 days after the second AZD1222 dose. The receptors originated from an adult who received the AZD1222 COVID-19 vaccine.

The rearrangement links TRBV5-1 to TRBJ2-7; D assignment may be TRBD1 or TRBD2 (5 bases each). This CDR3 contains 15 residues. CDR1 is SGHRS and CDR2 is YFSETQ in the germline V gene. V lost 3 bases and J lost 1, with 14 bases in between. CDR3 protein: CASSSRGGFSYEQYF. CDR3 nucleotides: TGCGCCAGCAGCTCCCGTGGGGGATTTTCCTACGAGCAGTACTTC.

The genes are TRBV6-5 and TRBJ1-2; a possible D gene is TRBD1 (6 bases). The CDR3 has 15 amino acids. Germline V gene data show CDR1 as MNHEY and CDR2 as SVGAGI. The V end lost 8 bases, the J end lost 3 bases, and 19 bases lay between the germline ends. The CDR3 is CASSHGGSLDYGYTF. The DNA of the CDR3 is TGTGCCAGCTCCCACGGGGGCAGCCTTGACTATGGCTACACCTTC.

The genes are TRBV7-8 and TRBJ2-7; a possible D gene is TRBD1 (6 bases). In germline, CDR1 is SGHVS, CDR2 FQNEAQ. The CDR3 sequence is 15 residues long. Between the trimmed V and J ends, which lost 2 bases and 0 bases, there was a span of 11 bases. This CDR3 is CASSLQGHTSYEQYF. CDR3 DNA: TGTGCCAGCAGCTTACAGGGGCACACCTCCTACGAGCAGTACTTC.

The chain links TRBV5-1 to TRBJ1-3; D gene ambiguous. Looked up from germline, CDR1 is SGHRS and CDR2 is YFSETQ. This CDR3 is built from 14 residues. Trimming removed 3 bases from V and 7 bases from J, with 14 bases in between. The chain's CDR3 is CASSSHNPLNTIYF. CDR3 sequence (DNA): TGCGCCAGCAGCTCGCATAACCCCTTGAACACCATATATTTT.

A single count supports this clone. This chain joins TRBV12-3 or TRBV12-4 and TRBJ2-7; D gene uncertain. The CDR3 runs 13 residues. The V gene lost 0 bases and the J gene lost 0 bases, with 3 bases spanning the gap. CDR3 coding DNA: TGTGCCAGCAGTTTAGCCCTCTCCTACGAGCAGTACTTC. Its translation: CASSLALSYEQYF.

The chain is built from TRBV5-1 and TRBJ2-7, with 10 bases fitting TRBD1. Germline CDR1 SGHRS, CDR2 YFSETQ. The length of the CDR3 is 16 residues. Trimming cost V 3 bases and J 0 bases; bases outside gene matches: 6. The CDR3 sequence: CASSSDRTGGSYEQYF. As DNA, the CDR3 is TGCGCCAGCAGCTCAGACCGGACAGGGGGCTCCTACGAGCAGTACTTC. The full variable domain, with the rest looked up from reference TRBV5-1 and TRBJ2-7, is KAGVTQTPRYLIKTRGQQVTLSCSPISGHRSVSWYQQTPGQGLQFLFEYFSETQRNKGNFPGRFSGRQFSNSRSEMNVSTLELGDSALYLCASSSDRTGGSYEQYFGPGTRLTVT.

This chain uses TRBV6-5 with TRBJ1-2, with D possibly being TRBD1 (5 bases). The CDR3 is made up of 14 amino acids. Germline assignment: CDR1 MNHEY and CDR2 SVGAGI. Trimming cost V 0 bases and J 8 bases, with 13 bases left between them. CDR3: CASSYSTGGGGYTF. In DNA form, the CDR3 reads TGTGCCAGCAGTTACTCGACCGGGGGAGGAGGCTACACCTTC.

This clone was counted once. J is TRBJ2-2 and V is TRBV4-3, with D hard to call. The CDR3 length is 16 residues. The germline gives CDR1 LGHNA, CDR2 YSLEER. Trimming shortened V by 0 bases and J by 5 bases, and 13 bases separated the two germline ends. The CDR3 reads CASSQDVRSGTGELFF. Written as DNA, the CDR3 is TGCGCCAGCAGCCAAGATGTGAGGTCCGGGACCGGGGAGCTGTTTTTT.

The chain links TRBV7-8 to TRBJ2-5; 9 positions match TRBD1. CDR1 SGHVS and CDR2 FQNEAQ come from the germline V gene. This CDR3 is 15 amino acids long. Trimming removed 4 bases from V and 5 bases from J; junction bases left unmatched: 8. Here the CDR3 reads CASSSLQGARETQYF. The CDR3 bases are TGTGCCAGCAGCTCCTTACAGGGGGCGCGTGAGACCCAGTACTTC.

The chain has TRBV6-2 or TRBV6-3 and TRBJ1-1; the D is unclear. Trimming took off 6 bases at V and 10 bases at J, with 15 bases between the two ends. Per the germline V gene, CDR1 is MNHEY and CDR2 is SVGEGT. The CDR3 has 12 residues. CDR3 loop: CASSPSLLTAFF. The CDR3 nucleotides read TGTGCCAGCAGCCCTTCCCTGCTCACAGCTTTCTTT.

This chain joins TRBV7-9 and TRBJ2-3; no clear D. The CDR3 is made up of 15 amino acids. V was shortened by 4 bases and J by 1 base, with 12 bases between the two germline ends. Germline assignment: CDR1 SEHNR and CDR2 FQNEAQ (reference sequence). The CDR3 region is CASSYRAGRTDTQYF. DNA of the CDR3: TGTGCCAGCAGCTATCGGGCCGGCCGCACAGATACGCAGTATTTT.

The CDR3 DNA follows: TGTGCCAGCAGCTTGCCGGCAGTTGAGGGTGGCGGAACGGGAGATACGCAGTATTTT. Translation: CASSLPAVEGGGTGDTQYF. This chain connects TRBV7-6 to TRBJ2-3; possibly TRBD2 for D (5 bases). V lost 3 bases to trimming and J lost 5 bases, with 27 bases between them. CDR1 and CDR2 from the germline V gene are SGHVS and FNYEAQ. This CDR3 comprises 19 residues.

Of note for this clone: The junction departs from the called germline gene at one end, perhaps through a read error. The gene calls are TRBV7-7 and TRBJ1-4; no clear D. Germline CDR1 reads SSHAT; CDR2 reads FNYEAQ (reference sequence). This CDR3 contains 14 residues. This CDR3 reads CASSLTYANEKLFF. DNA of the CDR3: TGTGCTAGCAGCTTAACATATGCTAATGAAAAACTGTTTTTT.

This clone has just one count. This rearrangement joins TRBV12-3 or TRBV12-4 to TRBJ1-1; no clear D gene. The CDR3 consists of 11 residues. V lost 3 bases and J 11 bases, leaving 10 bases between the germline ends. The CDR3 bases are TGTGCCAGCAGTTTGCCAGGTGCGGCTTTCTTT. Its protein product is CASSLPGAAFF.

V is TRBV5-1 and J is TRBJ2-1; 8 bases align to TRBD1. Germline V gives CDR1 SGHRS, CDR2 YFSETQ. CDR3 length: 14 residues. V shed 0 bases, J shed 6 bases, and the junction held 2 bases outside the gene matches. CDR3 sequence: CASSLGDRSNEQFF. The CDR3 bases are TGCGCCAGCAGCTTGGGGGACAGGTCCAATGAGCAGTTCTTC.

The chain combines TRBV6-2 or TRBV6-3 with TRBJ2-2; D is uncertain. Trimming left V 2 bases short and J 7 bases short, with 11 bases between. The CDR3 consists of 14 residues. Germline lookup yields CDR1 MNHEY and CDR2 SVGEGT. The CDR3 nucleotides read TGTGCCAGCAGTTACAGTCCCCCCTTCGGGGAGCTGTTTTTT. It codes for CASSYSPPFGELFF.

The chain recombines TRBV4-3 with TRBJ2-7; D uncertain. V gave up 1 base and J gave up 5 bases, with 12 bases separating them. The CDR3 spans 14 residues. Germline V gene lookup returns CDR1 LGHNA and CDR2 YSLEER. For the CDR3, the DNA is TGCGCCAGCAGCCAAGCACACGACGACGACGAGCAGTACTTC. Translated: CASSQAHDDDEQYF.

The chain combines TRBV7-8 with TRBJ1-4; a weak D match, TRBD1 (5 bases). The V end lost 3 bases, the J end lost 3 bases, and 11 bases lay between the germline ends. CDR3 length: 15 residues. Per germline, CDR1 SGHVS and CDR2 FQNEAQ. The CDR3 loop reads CASSFMGVPNEKLFF. Here the CDR3 DNA reads TGTGCCAGCAGCTTTATGGGGGTTCCTAATGAAAAACTGTTTTTT.

Notes on this clone: In the same sample, other DNA sequences code for this CDR3. CDR3 in DNA: TGTGCCAGCAGTTTAGGAAGGAATCAGCCCCAGCATTTT. It codes for CASSLGRNQPQHF. This sequence joins TRBV12-3 or TRBV12-4 and TRBJ1-5; D is ambiguous. Trimming cost V 1 base and J 4 bases, with 5 bases left between them. The CDR3 covers 13 residues.

The chain has TRBV18 and TRBJ1-5, with 9 bases matching TRBD1. The CDR3 consists of 16 residues. Trimming removed 0 bases from V and 3 bases from J; junction bases left unmatched: 3. Looked up from germline, CDR1 is KGHSH and CDR2 is LQKENI. The CDR3 DNA sequence: TGTGCCAGCTCACCACCGACAGGGGGAAACAATCAGCCCCAGCATTTT. Encoded protein: CASSPPTGGNNQPQHF.

V usage is TRBV7-9 and J usage is TRBJ2-7; D gene uncertain. V lost 3 bases, J lost 4 bases, and 7 bases lay in between. Germline V gene sequence: CDR1 SEHNR, CDR2 FQNEAQ (reference sequence). The length of the CDR3 is 12 residues. The CDR3: CASSFKGYEQYF. The CDR3 DNA reads as TGTGCCAGCAGCTTTAAGGGATACGAGCAGTACTTC.

The chain carries TRBV18 and TRBJ1-4; D possibly corresponds to TRBD1 (6 bases). Germline CDR1 is KGHSH and CDR2 is LQKENI. V was trimmed by 3 bases and J by 2 bases, leaving 22 bases between them. The CDR3 is 19 residues long. This chain's CDR3 is CASSPRPTGSLGTNEKLFF. The CDR3 coding sequence is TGTGCCAGCTCACCCCGGCCAACAGGGTCCCTCGGGACTAATGAAAAACTGTTTTTT. The full variable domain, in which reference TRBV18 and TRBJ1-4 provide the parts outside the CDR3, is NAGVMQNPRHLVRRRGQEARLRCSPMKGHSHVYWYRQLPEEGLKFMVYLQKENIIDESGMPKERFSAEFPKEGPSILRIQQVVRGDSAAYFCASSPRPTGSLGTNEKLFFGSGTQLSVL.

This chain joins TRBV4-2 and TRBJ1-2; D unclear. Trimming took 0 bases from V and 6 from J, leaving 8 bases between them. The V gene's germline CDR1 is LGHNA and CDR2 YNFKEQ. This CDR3 comprises 13 residues. The CDR3 coding sequence is TGTGCCAGCAGCCAAGATTACCAAGATGGCTACACCTTC. Encoded protein: CASSQDYQDGYTF.

The CDR3 protein is CATSRASGVYNEQFF. Here the CDR3 DNA reads TGTGCCACCAGCAGAGCTAGCGGGGTCTACAATGAGCAGTTCTTC. The V gene is TRBV15, the J gene TRBJ2-1; 9 bases line up with TRBD2. This CDR3 contains 15 residues. Germline V gene sequence: CDR1 LNHNV, CDR2 YYDKDF (reference sequence). Losses at the gene ends were 1 base for V and 3 bases for J; bases not matched to a gene: 1.

The J gene is TRBJ1-1, the V gene TRBV19; no firm D call. V was clipped by 3 bases and J by 1 base, with 12 bases between them. Per the germline V gene, CDR1 is LNHDA and CDR2 is SQIVND (reference sequence). CDR3 length: 15 residues. CDR3 amino acids: CASSISGSRNTEAFF. CDR3 coding DNA: TGTGCCAGTAGTATTTCAGGATCTAGGAACACTGAAGCTTTCTTT.

V usage is TRBV5-1 and J usage is TRBJ2-7, with 9 bases that match TRBD2. Germline assignment: CDR1 SGHRS and CDR2 YFSETQ. J lost 1 base, V lost 5 bases, and 4 bases had no gene match. This CDR3 has 14 amino acids. The CDR3 region has the DNA TGCGCCAGCAGGCGGCTAGCGGGATCCTACGAGCAGTACTTC. Encoded protein: CASRRLAGSYEQYF. Filled out from reference TRBV5-1 and TRBJ2-7, the complete variable domain reads KAGVTQTPRYLIKTRGQQVTLSCSPISGHRSVSWYQQTPGQGLQFLFEYFSETQRNKGNFPGRFSGRQFSNSRSEMNVSTLELGDSALYLCASRRLAGSYEQYFGPGTRLTVT.

The chain couples TRBV30 to TRBJ1-1; TRBD1 might be the D (6 bases). Trimming removed 3 bases from V and 6 bases from J, with 14 bases in between. This CDR3 has 13 residues. Germline V gene sequence: CDR1 GTSNPN, CDR2 SVGIG (reference sequence). The CDR3 region has the DNA TGTGCCTGGAGGGTTACGGGGGCCGCTGAAGCTTTCTTT. Its translation: CAWRVTGAAEAFF.